These 31 T cell receptor beta chains share one sample of origin, sequenced in a study of T cells in localized non-small cell lung cancer. Repertoires were generated with immunoSEQ multiplex PCR, while TCRdb's copy carries only in-frame clones and drops some. The sample consists of about 74,000 clones, roughly 80% of them appearing once. Specimen: peripheral blood, collected before any cancer treatment. The receptors stem from an older female donor with stage I lung adenocarcinoma.

The chain carries TRBV6-6 and TRBJ2-5, with D hard to call. The CDR3 is 15 residues long. CDR1 is MNHNY and CDR2 is SVGAGI in the germline V gene (reference sequence). V lost 2 bases to trimming and J lost 4 bases, with 14 bases between them. The CDR3, as DNA: TGTGCCAGCAGTTACACGAGGTTAGGGCCAGAGACCCAGTACTTC. Protein sequence: CASSYTRLGPETQYF.

This clone was counted between two and nine times. V gene TRBV6-1 combines with J gene TRBJ2-7; TRBD1 might be the D (6 bases). V dropped 6 bases and J dropped 6 bases, with 15 bases sitting between them. The CDR3 sequence is 13 residues long. CDR1 is MNHNS and CDR2 is SASEGT in the germline V gene. In DNA form, the CDR3 reads TGTGCCAGCAGCAACCTAGGGACATCCGAGCAGTACTTC. It is translated as CASSNLGTSEQYF.

This clone was counted only a few times. The chain couples TRBV5-1 to TRBJ1-2; maybe TRBD1 (5 bases). CDR3 length: 13 residues. Germline values: CDR1 SGHRS, CDR2 YFSETQ. Trimming removed 4 bases at V and 8 bases at J, with 15 bases between. In DNA, the CDR3 is TGCGCCAGCAGCCCCCGGGGGGTACAGGGCTACACCTTC. This gives the protein CASSPRGVQGYTF.

This clone was recorded many times. The rearrangement joins TRBV7-3 to TRBJ1-1; no definite D call. Germline CDR1 reads SGHTA; CDR2 reads FQGTGA. Trimming shortened V by 3 bases and J by 1 base, and 6 bases separated the two germline ends. This CDR3 spans 13 amino acids. The CDR3 nucleotides are TGTGCCAGCAGCTTGCATCAGAACACTGAAGCTTTCTTT. The encoded protein is CASSLHQNTEAFF.

The chain employs TRBV29-1 and TRBJ2-7; 9 bases align to TRBD1. Trimming cost V 4 bases and J 0 bases; bases outside gene matches: 4. The CDR3 runs 14 residues. The germline V gene encodes CDR1 SQVTM and CDR2 ANQGSEA. CDR3 region: CSVVRDRDSYEQYF. The CDR3 nucleotides read TGCAGCGTTGTCCGGGACAGGGACTCCTACGAGCAGTACTTC.

The chain uses TRBV4-2 and TRBJ2-5; no definite D call. This CDR3 region has 14 residues. Germline CDR1 is LGHNA and CDR2 is YNFKEQ. Trimming took off 1 base at V and 5 bases at J, with 11 bases between the two ends. CDR3 sequence reads: CASSQGVGDETQYF. In DNA, the CDR3 is TGTGCCAGCAGCCAAGGGGTCGGTGACGAGACCCAGTACTTC.

This clone was observed once. The chain employs TRBV7-3 and TRBJ1-2; 8 nucleotides match TRBD1. This CDR3 contains 13 residues. Germline trimming cut 4 bases from V and 6 bases from J; bases unmatched to any gene: 4. CDR1 and CDR2 (germline): SGHTA, FQGTGA. The CDR3 sequence is CASSYMDRDGYTF. As DNA, the CDR3 is TGTGCCAGCAGCTACATGGACAGGGATGGCTACACCTTC.

The CDR3 reads CASSQTSLAGGGEQFF. CDR3 sequence (DNA): TGTGCCAGCAGTCAAACGAGTCTAGCGGGAGGGGGTGAGCAGTTCTTC. J is TRBJ2-1 and V is TRBV6-6; 12 bases map to TRBD2. The V gene's germline CDR1 is MNHNY and CDR2 SVGAGI (reference sequence). The CDR3 sequence is 16 residues long. Germline trimming cut 5 bases from V and 9 bases from J; bases unmatched to any gene: 11.

Notes on this clone: The CDR3 end shows no conserved phenylalanine or tryptophan, and so a read error is likely. The limits of the CDR3 on the DNA are not certain, so only TCRdb's listed CDR3 is given. The V call is TRBV6-4, the J call TRBJ2-7; whether TRBD2, the table's D call, matches the DNA was not checked. Both ends counted, the CDR3 spans 12 residues. Germline CDR1 is MRHNA and CDR2 is SNTAGT. The CDR3 here is CASSDSKRASST.

This CDR3 is CASSTQVATEAFF. As DNA, the CDR3 is TGTGCCAGCAGTACTCAGGTGGCCACTGAAGCTTTCTTT. This chain joins TRBV11-3 and TRBJ1-1; D remains ambiguous. Germline CDR1 and CDR2: SGHNT and YENEEA. The CDR3 has 13 residues. V lost 6 bases, J lost 4 bases, and 12 bases lay in between.

This clone showed up just once. The chain couples TRBV4-2 to TRBJ1-5; D not certain. Trimming removed 0 bases from V and 7 bases from J, with 7 bases in between. The CDR3 length is 13 residues. Looked up from germline, CDR1 is LGHNA and CDR2 is YNFKEQ. CDR3: CASSQDRQQPQHF. DNA of the CDR3: TGTGCCAGCAGCCAAGACAGGCAACAGCCCCAGCATTTT.

This clone is a singleton in its sample. The rearrangement links TRBV28 to TRBJ2-1; 13 bases map to TRBD2. Germline V gene sequence: CDR1 MDHEN, CDR2 SYDVKM. V shed 4 bases, J shed 0 bases, and the junction held 9 bases outside the gene matches. The CDR3 length is 19 residues. The CDR3 region is CASSSTTRLAGGSYNEQFF. CDR3 nucleotide sequence: TGTGCCAGCAGTTCAACAACCCGACTAGCGGGAGGCTCCTACAATGAGCAGTTCTTC.

The J gene is TRBJ2-7, the V gene TRBV18; D unclear. The CDR3 extends over 13 amino acids. With 3 bases removed from V and 2 bases from J, the gap between germline ends came to 8 bases. Germline-derived CDR1 and CDR2 are KGHSH and LQKENI. The CDR3 coding sequence is TGTGCCAGCTCACCCGGACGGACCTACGAGCAGTACTTC. This gives the protein CASSPGRTYEQYF. Supplemented by reference TRBV18 and TRBJ2-7, the full variable domain reads NAGVMQNPRHLVRRRGQEARLRCSPMKGHSHVYWYRQLPEEGLKFMVYLQKENIIDESGMPKERFSAEFPKEGPSILRIQQVVRGDSAAYFCASSPGRTYEQYFGPGTRLTVT.

The chain has TRBV11-3 and TRBJ1-1, with 8 bases lining up with TRBD1. The CDR3 runs 15 residues. Germline lookup yields CDR1 SGHNT and CDR2 YENEEA. Unmatched junction bases numbered 11, after V lost 5 bases and J lost 6 bases. In nucleotides, the CDR3 is TGTGCCAGCAGCCCCCAAAGCGACAGGGGACCTGAAGCTTTCTTT. Its protein product is CASSPQSDRGPEAFF.

The V gene is TRBV7-9, the J gene TRBJ1-1; 7 bases align to TRBD1. The CDR3 is 16 residues long. CDR1 is SEHNR, CDR2 FQNEAQ, per germline (reference sequence). V shed 0 bases and J 11 bases; nucleotides not matched to a gene: 15. CDR3 nucleotides: TGTGCCAGCAGCTTAGCGGGAAGGGGGCAAATGTCGGTGGCTTTCTTT. Its translation: CASSLAGRGQMSVAFF.

The chain joins TRBV27 to TRBJ1-2, with D tentatively TRBD1 (5 bases). This CDR3 has 15 amino acids. Trimming left V 8 bases short and J 4 bases short, with 20 bases between. Germline CDR1 reads MNHEY; CDR2 reads SMNVEV (reference sequence). The CDR3 region is CASAGYIGVGYGYTF. Here the CDR3 DNA reads TGTGCCAGCGCAGGGTATATAGGCGTTGGCTATGGCTACACCTTC.

The chain combines TRBV28 with TRBJ1-6, with D possibly matching TRBD1 (5 bases). With 7 bases removed from V and 10 bases from J, the gap between germline ends came to 11 bases. Looked up from germline, CDR1 is MDHEN and CDR2 is SYDVKM. The CDR3 has 12 amino acids. CDR3 DNA sequence: TGTGCCAGCACCTCAGGGTTCTCACCCCTCCACTTT. This gives the protein CASTSGFSPLHF. Full variable domain (rest looked up from reference TRBV28 and TRBJ1-6): DVKVTQSSRYLVKRTGEKVFLECVQDMDHENMFWYRQDPGLGLRLIYFSYDVKMKEKGDIPEGYSVSREKKERFSLILESASTNQTSMYLCASTSGFSPLHFGNGTRLTVT.

This clone was detected a few times. A read error may account for a junction end that differs from germline. CDR3 DNA sequence: TGTGCTAGCAGCGAACAGGGTAAATACGAGCAGTACTTC. This translates into CASSEQGKYEQYF. The chain is built from TRBV7-7 and TRBJ2-7; TRBD1 is a possible D gene (6 bases). Germline loops: CDR1 SSHAT, CDR2 FNYEAQ (reference sequence). This CDR3 is 13 amino acids long.

This chain links TRBV27 with TRBJ2-3, with D unresolved. This CDR3 region has 13 residues. CDR1 and CDR2 from the germline V gene are MNHEY and SMNVEV (reference sequence). Trimming cost V 0 bases and J 2 bases, with 3 bases left between them. DNA for the CDR3: TGTGCCAGCAGTTTATCCCTCACAGATACGCAGTATTTT. Protein sequence: CASSLSLTDTQYF.

The chain links TRBV5-4 to TRBJ1-1; TRBD1 might be the D (6 bases). This CDR3 has 14 amino acids. Trimming removed 4 bases from V and 1 base from J, with 11 bases in between. CDR1 is SGHNT, CDR2 YYREEE, per germline (reference sequence). Here the CDR3 DNA reads TGTGCCAGCAGCCTAAGGACAGCGAACACTGAAGCTTTCTTT. Its protein product is CASSLRTANTEAFF.

This clone was picked up one time. The rearrangement joins TRBV19 to TRBJ2-4; 7 bases align to TRBD1. From germline, CDR1 is LNHDA and CDR2 SQIVND (reference sequence). V lost 5 bases to trimming and J lost 5 bases; unmatched junction nucleotides: 12. This CDR3 is 16 amino acids long. Written as DNA, the CDR3 is TGTGCCAGTAGTGCCCGCTGGGACAGCCAACAAAACATTCAGTACTTC. Its translation is CASSARWDSQQNIQYF.

The table lists this clone with a few counts. The CDR3, as DNA: TGTGCCAGCAGTTTATTACGGGGGGGGGCAGATACGCAGTATTTT. Amino acids: CASSLLRGGADTQYF. This rearrangement joins TRBV27 to TRBJ2-3; 8 bases fit TRBD2. The CDR3 runs 15 residues. The J segment lost 4 bases and the V segment lost 1 base, leaving 4 bases of the junction unmatched. Germline CDR1 MNHEY, CDR2 SMNVEV (reference sequence).

The V gene is TRBV2, the J gene TRBJ1-1; 8 nucleotides line up with TRBD1. V lost 4 bases, J lost 4 bases, and 5 bases stayed unmatched. The CDR3 length is 14 residues. Germline V lookup: CDR1 SNHLY, CDR2 FYNNEI. The CDR3 here is CASSGDRGGTEAFF. Written as DNA, the CDR3 is TGTGCCAGCAGTGGAGACAGGGGAGGCACTGAAGCTTTCTTT.

V gene TRBV6-1 combines with J gene TRBJ1-2; a weak D match, TRBD1 (5 bases). Between the trimmed V and J ends, which lost 6 bases and 1 base, there was a span of 15 bases. CDR3 length: 15 residues. CDR1 is MNHNS, CDR2 SASEGT, per germline. CDR3 sequence: CASRLDSQLNYGYTF. CDR3 DNA sequence: TGTGCCAGCAGGTTAGACAGTCAGCTTAACTATGGCTACACCTTC.

A single count supports this clone. The rearrangement joins TRBV4-1 to TRBJ1-2; D gene unclear. CDR1 MGHRA and CDR2 YSYEKL come from the germline V gene. The CDR3 is 16 amino acids. V lost 0 bases to trimming and J lost 4 bases, with 15 bases between them. The CDR3: CASSQEAGTILYGYTF. The CDR3 DNA follows: TGCGCCAGCAGCCAAGAGGCGGGTACGATTCTCTATGGCTACACCTTC.

This clone has a single count. This chain connects TRBV5-4 to TRBJ2-3, with TRBD1 matching over 8 bases. CDR1 and CDR2 (germline): SGHNT, YYREEE (reference sequence). The CDR3 runs to 19 residues. Unmatched junction bases numbered 16, after V lost 4 bases and J lost 0 bases. In nucleotides, the CDR3 is TGTGCCAGCAGCCAAGGACAGGGCTCCCAGTCGGCTAGCACAGATACGCAGTATTTT. This encodes CASSQGQGSQSASTDTQYF.

This clone was recorded once. The gene calls are TRBV10-3 and TRBJ2-1; 11 bases agree with TRBD2. CDR3 length equals 12 residues. J lost 10 bases, V lost 7 bases, and 3 bases had no gene match. From germline, CDR1 is ENHRY and CDR2 SYGVKD. The CDR3 DNA reads TGTGCCATCAAAGGGACTAGCGGCGAGCAGTTCTTC. It codes for CAIKGTSGEQFF.

The chain recombines TRBV4-1 with TRBJ2-2; 9 bases match TRBD2. Germline CDR1 reads MGHRA; CDR2 reads YSYEKL. The CDR3 extends over 16 amino acids. V dropped 0 bases and J dropped 6; count of bases not matched to a gene: 5. The CDR3 sequence: CASSQDPGTSSGELFF. For the CDR3, the DNA is TGCGCCAGCAGCCAAGATCCCGGGACTAGCTCCGGGGAGCTGTTTTTT.

The V call is TRBV4-2, the J call TRBJ1-2; possible D gene TRBD1, 5 bases. Germline values: CDR1 LGHNA, CDR2 YNFKEQ. This CDR3 is built from 15 residues. V lost 0 bases and J lost 7, with 15 bases in between. In DNA, the CDR3 is TGTGCCAGCAGCCAAGATCTGGAGGGGATCGGTGGCTACACCTTC. Its translation is CASSQDLEGIGGYTF.

The chain uses TRBV18 and TRBJ1-4, with D possibly TRBD1 on 5 matching bases. Germline V CDR1 and CDR2: KGHSH, LQKENI. The CDR3 runs to 14 residues. V lost 5 bases to trimming and J lost 6 bases, with 13 bases between them. Here the CDR3 reads CASSSDTLYEKLFF. DNA for the CDR3: TGTGCCAGCTCATCGGACACCTTGTATGAAAAACTGTTTTTT.

The V gene is TRBV7-2, the J gene TRBJ2-3, with TRBD2 identical over 8 bases. CDR3 length: 16 residues. Germline CDR1 and CDR2: SGHTA and FQGNSA. J gave up 4 bases and V 5 bases, and 11 bases lay outside the gene matches. The CDR3 region has the DNA TGTGCCAGCAGCCCCGGACTAGCCCGAGAGGCAGATACGCAGTATTTT. As protein: CASSPGLAREADTQYF.